Below are 15 T cell receptor beta chains sequenced from a single sample in a study of T cells in localized non-small cell lung cancer. Repertoires were generated with immunoSEQ multiplex PCR, while TCRdb's copy carries only in-frame clones and drops some. Of 25,000 or so clones detected, 82% appear once; the ten largest clones hold 4.1%. Material: peripheral blood, obtained before any cancer treatment. Receptor source: a woman aged 40 to 75 with stage I lung adenocarcinoma.

This clone was picked up a small number of times. The V gene is TRBV11-2, the J gene TRBJ1-1, with D possibly being TRBD1 (5 bases). Between the trimmed V and J ends, which lost 5 bases and 10 bases, there was a span of 17 bases. CDR3 length: 13 amino acids. The germline V gene has CDR1 SGHAT and CDR2 FQNNGV. CDR3 bases: TGTGCCAGCAGCCCCTCCGCGGGGGTTAGAGCTTTCTTT. Translating it yields CASSPSAGVRAFF.

The table lists this clone with a few counts. V and J are TRBV6-1 and TRBJ1-2; 9 bases agree with TRBD1. V shed 0 bases and J 6 bases; nucleotides not matched to a gene: 2. The CDR3 is made up of 14 amino acids. The germline V gene encodes CDR1 MNHNS and CDR2 SASEGT. CDR3 DNA sequence: TGTGCCAGCAGTGAAGCGGGGACAGGGCATGGCTACACCTTC. Its protein is CASSEAGTGHGYTF.

A few counts support this clone. The chain couples TRBV7-2 to TRBJ1-1; D remains unclear. Trimming removed 8 bases at V and 4 bases at J, with 14 bases between. CDR1 SGHTA and CDR2 FQGNSA come from the germline V gene. The CDR3 contains 13 residues. The DNA of the CDR3 is TGTGCCAGCCGCTATACCCGGGTCACTGAAGCTTTCTTT. It yields the protein CASRYTRVTEAFF. Variable domain in full (rest from reference TRBV7-2 and TRBJ1-1): GAGVSQSPSNKVTEKGKDVELRCDPISGHTALYWYRQSLGQGLEFLIYFQGNSAPDKSGLPSDRFSAERTGGSVSTLTIQRTQQEDSAVYLCASRYTRVTEAFFGQGTRLTVV.

To note about this clone: One end of the junction fails to match germline, which may point to a read error. The chain carries TRBV7-8 and TRBJ1-1; D remains unclear. Germline V gene lookup returns CDR1 SGHVS and CDR2 FQNEAQ. The CDR3 has 14 residues. This chain's CDR3 is CASSFRTENTKAFF. In DNA form, the CDR3 reads TGTGCCAGCAGCTTTCGGACGGAGAACACTAAAGCTTTCTTT.

The rearrangement joins TRBV5-1 to TRBJ2-7; 10 bases align to TRBD2. Germline V gene sequence: CDR1 SGHRS, CDR2 YFSETQ. V trimming: 4 bases; J trimming: 3 bases; junction bases outside the gene matches: 4. This CDR3 comprises 14 residues. Here the CDR3 DNA reads TGCGCCAGCAGCCCTAGCGGGGGAAACTACGAGCAGTACTTC. Protein product: CASSPSGGNYEQYF.

In nucleotides, the CDR3 is TGTGCCAGCAGCTTAACGGGCGGGGGGGCGTTAAATGAGCAGTTCTTC. Translated: CASSLTGGGALNEQFF. The gene calls are TRBV7-2 and TRBJ2-1; TRBD2 matches at 9 bases. V trimming: 2 bases; J trimming: 7 bases; junction bases outside the gene matches: 9. CDR3 length equals 16 residues. Germline V gene data show CDR1 as SGHTA and CDR2 as FQGNSA.

V and J are TRBV30 and TRBJ1-3; D is possibly TRBD1 (6 bases). In germline, CDR1 is GTSNPN, CDR2 SVGIG (reference sequence). Trimming took 7 bases from V and 0 from J, leaving 10 bases between them. The CDR3 runs to 13 residues. CDR3 nucleotides: TGTGCCTCCGAGGGGGTCTCTGGAAACACCATATATTTT. This gives the protein CASEGVSGNTIYF.

CDR3 coding DNA: TGTGCCAGCAGTGCTCAGCGGGGGAGCACAGATACGCAGTATTTT. Its translation: CASSAQRGSTDTQYF. The chain recombines TRBV2 with TRBJ2-3, with TRBD2 matching over 8 bases. CDR3 length: 15 residues. CDR1 is SNHLY, CDR2 FYNNEI, per germline. Trimming cost V 4 bases and J 0 bases; bases outside gene matches: 3.

V is TRBV7-2 and J is TRBJ1-6; D is unclear. This CDR3 has 14 amino acids. Germline V CDR1 and CDR2: SGHTA, FQGNSA. The ends were cut back, 4 bases at V and 7 bases at J, with 11 bases in the middle. CDR3 in DNA: TGTGCCAGCAGCTCCCGACGGGAGAATTCACCCCTCCACTTT. Protein sequence: CASSSRRENSPLHF.

The chain employs TRBV6-1 and TRBJ1-5; the D is unclear. V lost 5 bases, J lost 9 bases, and 8 bases lay in between. This CDR3 spans 11 amino acids. The germline V gene has CDR1 MNHNS and CDR2 SASEGT. CDR3 amino acids: CASSSNLPQHF. The CDR3, as DNA: TGTGCCAGCAGTTCAAATTTGCCCCAGCATTTT.

The chain couples TRBV11-2 to TRBJ2-1; the D is unclear. The CDR3 totals 16 residues. Germline assignment: CDR1 SGHAT and CDR2 FQNNGV. Trimming shortened V by 3 bases and J by 0 bases, and 12 bases separated the two germline ends. For the CDR3, the DNA is TGTGCCAGCAGCTTCCTGACCGTTTCCTCCTACAATGAGCAGTTCTTC. It encodes CASSFLTVSSYNEQFF.

This clone came up once. For the CDR3, the DNA is TGTGCCTGGAGTCTCGAGACAGGGCCCTACGAGCAGTACTTC. The encoded protein is CAWSLETGPYEQYF. The chain joins TRBV30 to TRBJ2-7, with 7 bases matching TRBD1. Germline assignment: CDR1 GTSNPN and CDR2 SVGIG (reference sequence). The CDR3 totals 14 residues. Unmatched junction bases numbered 6, after V lost 2 bases and J lost 2 bases. Using reference TRBV30 and TRBJ2-7 for the parts outside the CDR3, the full variable domain is SQTIHQWPATLVQPVGSPLSLECTVEGTSNPNLYWYRQAAGRGLQLLFYSVGIGQISSEVPQNLSASRPQDRQFILSSKKLLLSDSGFYLCAWSLETGPYEQYFGPGTRLTVT.

V gene TRBV25-1 combines with J gene TRBJ1-1; TRBD1 aligns across 7 bases. Germline V gene sequence: CDR1 MGHDK, CDR2 SYGVNS. V lost 6 bases to trimming and J lost 5 bases; unmatched junction nucleotides: 6. CDR3 length: 13 amino acids. CDR3 DNA sequence: TGTGCCAGCAGGGAGGACAGGTTAACTGAAGCTTTCTTT. Translating gives CASREDRLTEAFF.

The chain employs TRBV30 and TRBJ2-7, with D unclear. The CDR3 spans 13 residues. CDR1 and CDR2 (germline): GTSNPN, SVGIG (reference sequence). Trimming cost V 1 base and J 2 bases, with 9 bases left between them. CDR3 coding DNA: TGTGCCTGGAGTGATGATGCGCCCTACGAGCAGTACTTC. It is translated as CAWSDDAPYEQYF.

This clone was recorded only once. The rearrangement links TRBV4-1 to TRBJ2-1, with D maybe TRBD1 (7 bases). V dropped 4 bases and J dropped 1 base, with 11 bases sitting between them. The CDR3 consists of 15 residues. Germline V CDR1 and CDR2: MGHRA, YSYEKL. The CDR3 sequence: CASSLEGQSYNEQFF. CDR3 nucleotides: TGCGCCAGCAGCCTGGAGGGACAGTCCTACAATGAGCAGTTCTTC.